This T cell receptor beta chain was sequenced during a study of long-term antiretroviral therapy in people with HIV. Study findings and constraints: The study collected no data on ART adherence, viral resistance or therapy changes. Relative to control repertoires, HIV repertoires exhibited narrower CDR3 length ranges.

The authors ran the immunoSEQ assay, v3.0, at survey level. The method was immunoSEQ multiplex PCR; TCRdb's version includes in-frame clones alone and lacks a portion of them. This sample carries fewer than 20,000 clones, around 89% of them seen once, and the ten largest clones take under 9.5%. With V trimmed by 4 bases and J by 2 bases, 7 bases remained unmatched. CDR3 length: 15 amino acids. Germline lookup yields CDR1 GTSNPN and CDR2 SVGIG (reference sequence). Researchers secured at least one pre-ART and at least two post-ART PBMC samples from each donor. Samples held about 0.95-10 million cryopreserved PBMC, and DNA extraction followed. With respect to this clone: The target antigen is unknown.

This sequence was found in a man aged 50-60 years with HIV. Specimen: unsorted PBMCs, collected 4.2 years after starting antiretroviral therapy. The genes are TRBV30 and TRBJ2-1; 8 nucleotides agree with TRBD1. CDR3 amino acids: CAWKEGTGAYNEQFF. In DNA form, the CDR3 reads TGTGCCTGGAAAGAGGGGACAGGAGCCTACAATGAGCAGTTCTTC.